This T cell receptor beta chain appears in the sequencing data of a study of vaccination and CD4 T cells after COVID-19. Study-wide background: Each participant was administered two doses of a vaccine, which was either BNT162b2 or mRNA-1273. Overlapping spike peptides of SARS-CoV-2, HCoV-NL63, HCoV-OC43 and HCoV-229E stimulated the cells.

To note about this clonotype: Its antigen is unknown.

Described treatment: approximately 9-day PBMC culture with coronavirus spike peptide pools or control peptides (ViraFEST assay). PBMCs, plated at approximately 2 million per well, were grown in the presence of around 11 IU/ml IL-2 and 9.5 to 10 ug/ml peptide pools. Germline V gene data show CDR1 as MNHEY and CDR2 as SVGEGT. The CDR3 covers 15 residues. Losses at the gene ends were 6 bases for V and 7 bases for J; bases not matched to a gene: 9. Oncomine TCR Beta short-read sequencing was applied to DNA from cultured CD4+ T cells. TCRdb reprocessed the PCR reads with MiXCR, giving one entry per CDR3 protein. The sample records approximately 12,000 distinct CDR3 sequences, roughly 29% being singletons.

This sequence was found in a human donor who received a COVID-19 vaccine. The V call is TRBV6-2 or TRBV6-3, the J call TRBJ2-1, with 10 bases that match TRBD2. The source material was CD4+ T cells from blood, cultured in vitro, sampled before SARS-CoV-2 vaccination. The CDR3 region has the DNA TGTGCCAGCAGAAGCGGGGGGGAAAATCGGAATGAGCAGTTCTTC. Amino acids: CASRSGGENRNEQFF.